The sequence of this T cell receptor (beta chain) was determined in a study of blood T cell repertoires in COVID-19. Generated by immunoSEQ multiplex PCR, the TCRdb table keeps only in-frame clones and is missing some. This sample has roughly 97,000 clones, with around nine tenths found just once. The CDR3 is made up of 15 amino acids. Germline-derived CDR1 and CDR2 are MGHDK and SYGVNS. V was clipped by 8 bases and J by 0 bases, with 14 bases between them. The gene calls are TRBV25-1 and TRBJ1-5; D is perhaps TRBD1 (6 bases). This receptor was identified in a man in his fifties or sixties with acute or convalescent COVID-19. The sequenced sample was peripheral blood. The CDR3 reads CASSSDRYSNQPQHF. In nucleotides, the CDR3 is TGTGCCAGCTCTTCGGACAGATATAGCAATCAGCCCCAGCATTTT.